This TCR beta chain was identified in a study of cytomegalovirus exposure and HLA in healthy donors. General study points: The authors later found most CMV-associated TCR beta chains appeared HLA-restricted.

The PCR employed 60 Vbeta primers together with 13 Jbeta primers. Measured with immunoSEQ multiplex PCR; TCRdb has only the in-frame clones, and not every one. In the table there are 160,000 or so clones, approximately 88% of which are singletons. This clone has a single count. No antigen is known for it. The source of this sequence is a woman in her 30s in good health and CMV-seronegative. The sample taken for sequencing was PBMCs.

CDR3 DNA: TGTGCCAGCAGCTTGTATACCCAGGGCGGCACTGAAGCTTTCTTT. This encodes CASSLYTQGGTEAFF. The chain recombines TRBV5-6 with TRBJ1-1; weak D call: TRBD1 (5 bases). This CDR3 is 15 amino acids long. Trimming left V 1 base short and J 4 bases short, with 14 bases between. The germline V gene encodes CDR1 SGHDT and CDR2 YYEEEE.